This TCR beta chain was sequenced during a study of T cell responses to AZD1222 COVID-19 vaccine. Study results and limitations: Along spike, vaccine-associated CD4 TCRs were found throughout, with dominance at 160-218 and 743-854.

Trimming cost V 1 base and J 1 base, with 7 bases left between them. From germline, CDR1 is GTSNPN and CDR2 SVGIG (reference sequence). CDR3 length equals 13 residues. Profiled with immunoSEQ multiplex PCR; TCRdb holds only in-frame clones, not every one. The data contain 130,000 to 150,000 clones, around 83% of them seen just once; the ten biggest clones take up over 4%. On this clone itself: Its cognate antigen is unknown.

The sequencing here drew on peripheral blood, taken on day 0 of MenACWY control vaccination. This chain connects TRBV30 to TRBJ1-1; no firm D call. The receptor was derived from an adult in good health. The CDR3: CAWSGLRNTEAFF. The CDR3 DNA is TGTGCCTGGAGTGGGTTACGGAACACTGAAGCTTTCTTT.